The 12 T cell receptor beta chains listed next were all sequenced from one sample in a study of type 1 regulatory T cells. Antigen specificity for these receptors is unknown. TCRdb called the reads again in MiXCR, with one record for every CDR3 protein. Among about 42,000 distinct CDR3 sequences, more than 9% were seen once, and the ten largest hold around 8%. Source material: cultured non-Tr1 T cells, either the whole culture or a sorted T cell fraction (not recorded which). All receptors come from a human donor in good health.

This sequence joins TRBV20-1 and TRBJ1-2; D might be TRBD1 (5 bases). Germline V gene data show CDR1 as DFQATT and CDR2 as SNEGSKA (reference sequence). V lost 3 bases, J lost 8 bases, and 10 bases lay in between. CDR3 length equals 11 residues. The CDR3 region has the DNA TGCAGTGCTAGGTGGGAGGGGGGCTACACCTTC. Its protein is CSARWEGGYTF.

This clonotype appeared many times. The junction and the germline gene differ at one end; a read error may be behind it. The chain joins TRBV7-7 to TRBJ2-2; no reliable D call. The germline V gene has CDR1 SSHAT and CDR2 FNYEAQ (reference sequence). The CDR3 consists of 12 residues. In nucleotides, the CDR3 is TGTGCTAGCAGCCACAGCACCGGGGAGCTGTTTTTT. This sequence encodes CASSHSTGELFF.

The table lists this clonotype with many counts. The chain uses TRBV30 and TRBJ2-1, with TRBD2 identical over 10 bases. The ends lost 4 bases at V and 12 bases at J; junction bases unmatched: 3. The germline V gene encodes CDR1 GTSNPN and CDR2 SVGIG (reference sequence). This CDR3 has 11 residues. The CDR3 DNA follows: TGTGCCTGGACTAGCGGGAGTTTGCAGTTCTTC. Residues: CAWTSGSLQFF.

The chain combines TRBV5-1 with TRBJ1-2, with 8 bases aligning to TRBD1. This CDR3 has 15 amino acids. CDR1 and CDR2 from the germline V gene are SGHRS and YFSETQ. J was trimmed by 7 bases and V by 0 bases; bases with no gene match: 8. CDR3 nucleotides: TGCGCCAGCAGCTTGGGACAGGGGTTAGGAGGTGGCTACACCTTC. This encodes CASSLGQGLGGGYTF.

This clonotype was seen many times. The gene calls are TRBV7-2 and TRBJ2-2, with 7 positions matching TRBD2. The germline V gene encodes CDR1 SGHTA and CDR2 FQGNSA. With 5 bases clipped from V and 4 bases from J, the junction kept 7 bases outside the gene matches. The CDR3 has 15 residues. CDR3 amino acids: CASSRGREFTGELFF. In DNA form, the CDR3 reads TGTGCCAGCAGCCGTGGGCGGGAGTTCACCGGGGAGCTGTTTTTT.

V and J are TRBV7-9 and TRBJ1-4; 7 bases fit TRBD1. The CDR3 sequence is 16 residues long. Trimming cost V 4 bases and J 13 bases; bases outside gene matches: 18. Germline loops: CDR1 SEHNR, CDR2 FQNEAQ (reference sequence). This chain's CDR3 is CASSYPPGQSLEGLFF. The CDR3, as DNA: TGTGCCAGCAGCTATCCGCCGGGACAGTCGCTCGAGGGACTGTTTTTT.

The V and J genes are TRBV3-1 and TRBJ2-3, with a weak D call TRBD2 (6 bases). V dropped 1 base and J dropped 1 base, with 6 bases sitting between them. Germline CDR1 LGHDT, CDR2 YNNKEL (reference sequence). This CDR3 has 14 amino acids. Written as DNA, the CDR3 is TGTGCCAGCAGCCAAGCTAGCGGCACAGATACGCAGTATTTT. Translation gives CASSQASGTDTQYF.

V and J are TRBV6-1 and TRBJ2-2; a weak D match, TRBD1 (6 bases). CDR1 MNHNS and CDR2 SASEGT come from the germline V gene. V lost 6 bases and J lost 4, with 12 bases in between. This CDR3 has 14 amino acids. In DNA, the CDR3 is TGTGCCAGCAGAAGTGGACAGCTCACCGGGGAGCTGTTTTTT. Translating it yields CASRSGQLTGELFF.

V is TRBV7-2 and J is TRBJ2-7; 9 bases fit TRBD2. The germline V gene has CDR1 SGHTA and CDR2 FQGNSA. The CDR3 loop spans 15 amino acids. Unmatched junction bases numbered 6, after V lost 4 bases and J lost 2 bases. The CDR3 DNA reads as TGTGCCAGCAGCTCGCGATCTAGCGGGACCTACGAGCAGTACTTC. Translating it yields CASSSRSSGTYEQYF.

The chain recombines TRBV7-2 with TRBJ2-3, with TRBD1 matching over 9 bases. Germline V CDR1 and CDR2: SGHTA, FQGNSA. The trim removed 5 bases at V and 3 bases at J, leaving 6 bases unmatched. This CDR3 contains 15 residues. CDR3 sequence: CASSQQDRGTDTQYF. The CDR3 DNA sequence: TGTGCCAGCAGCCAACAGGACAGGGGAACAGATACGCAGTATTTT.

The gene calls are TRBV3-1 and TRBJ2-7; tentative D call: TRBD1 (5 bases). This CDR3 comprises 15 residues. The germline V gene has CDR1 LGHDT and CDR2 YNNKEL (reference sequence). V was trimmed by 4 bases and J by 2 bases, leaving 15 bases between them. The CDR3 loop is CASSRGTGEPYEQYF. DNA of the CDR3: TGTGCCAGCAGCCGCGGAACAGGAGAACCCTACGAGCAGTACTTC.

The sample holds many counts of this clonotype. This chain connects TRBV7-9 to TRBJ2-5; no clear D gene. The germline CDR1 and CDR2 sequences are SEHNR and FQNEAQ (reference sequence). The CDR3 extends over 14 amino acids. Trimming removed 3 bases from V and 0 bases from J, with 8 bases in between. The CDR3 nucleotides read TGTGCCAGCAGCTTGCGCTCAAACCAAGAGACCCAGTACTTC. It codes for CASSLRSNQETQYF.